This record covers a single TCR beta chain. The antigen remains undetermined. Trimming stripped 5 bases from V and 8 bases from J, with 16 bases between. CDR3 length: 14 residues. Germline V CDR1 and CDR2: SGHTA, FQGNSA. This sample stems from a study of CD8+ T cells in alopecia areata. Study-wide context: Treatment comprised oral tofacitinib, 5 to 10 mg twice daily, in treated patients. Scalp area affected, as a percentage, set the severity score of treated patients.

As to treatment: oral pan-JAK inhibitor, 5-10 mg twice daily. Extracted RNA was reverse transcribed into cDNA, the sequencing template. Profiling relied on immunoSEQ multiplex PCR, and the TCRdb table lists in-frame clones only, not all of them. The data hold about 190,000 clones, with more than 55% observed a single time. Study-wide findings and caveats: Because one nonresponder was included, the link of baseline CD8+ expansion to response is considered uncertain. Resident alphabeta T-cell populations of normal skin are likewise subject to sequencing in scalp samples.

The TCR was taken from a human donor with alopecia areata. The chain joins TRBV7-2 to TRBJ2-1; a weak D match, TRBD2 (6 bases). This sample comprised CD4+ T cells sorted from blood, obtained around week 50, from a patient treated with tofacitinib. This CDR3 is CASSIIRTMDEQFF. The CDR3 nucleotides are TGTGCCAGCAGCATAATCCGGACTATGGATGAGCAGTTCTTC.